Shown below are 8 T cell receptor beta chains from a single sample sequenced in a study of cytomegalovirus exposure and HLA in healthy donors. PCR primers comprised 60 Vbeta and 13 Jbeta primers. Measured with immunoSEQ multiplex PCR; TCRdb has only the in-frame clones, and not every one. The sample has fewer than 200,000 clones, 80% to 85% seen once; the top ten hold roughly 2%. Sequenced material: PBMCs. The source of these receptors is a human donor in good health.

The chain couples TRBV9 to TRBJ2-3; TRBD1 might be the D (5 bases). V dropped 0 bases and J dropped 1 base, with 12 bases sitting between them. The germline CDR1 and CDR2 sequences are SGDLS and YYNGEE. The CDR3 consists of 16 residues. The CDR3 sequence: CASSVGPGWGTDTQYF. The CDR3 bases are TGTGCCAGCAGCGTAGGACCAGGGTGGGGCACAGATACGCAGTATTTT. The entire variable domain, with the rest obtained from reference TRBV9 and TRBJ2-3, is as follows: DSGVTQTPKHLITATGQRVTLRCSPRSGDLSVYWYQQSLDQGLQFLIQYYNGEERAKGNILERFSAQQFPDLHSELNLSSLELGDSALYFCASSVGPGWGTDTQYFGPGTRLTVL.

The rearrangement joins TRBV13 to TRBJ1-3, with D unclear. Germline V gene sequence: CDR1 PRHDT, CDR2 FYEKMQ (reference sequence). The CDR3 is 17 residues long. V shed 1 base and J shed 0 bases, with 13 bases lying between them. Here the CDR3 reads CASSLAVGRHSGNTIYF. CDR3 in DNA: TGTGCCAGCAGCTTAGCGGTGGGCCGTCACTCTGGAAACACCATATATTTT.

The genes are TRBV18 and TRBJ1-1; 8 nucleotides match TRBD1. The CDR3 covers 13 residues. CDR1 KGHSH and CDR2 LQKENI come from the germline V gene. Trimming removed 4 bases from V and 7 bases from J; junction bases left unmatched: 5. The CDR3 sequence is CASSQDRDDEAFF. The CDR3 region has the DNA TGTGCCAGCTCACAGGACAGGGACGATGAAGCTTTCTTT.

The chain links TRBV6-6 to TRBJ2-3; a weak D match, TRBD1 (6 bases). The CDR3 sequence is 14 residues long. Germline V gives CDR1 MNHNY, CDR2 SVGAGI (reference sequence). V was pared by 2 bases and J by 2 bases, with 8 bases between. CDR3 nucleotides: TGTGCCAGCAGTTACGGACAGTTCACAGATACGCAGTATTTT. It specifies CASSYGQFTDTQYF.

This clone appeared once. The chain is built from TRBV19 and TRBJ2-5; 9 bases agree with TRBD1. This CDR3 is built from 16 residues. CDR1 is LNHDA, CDR2 SQIVND, per germline (reference sequence). The trim removed 3 bases at V and 6 bases at J, leaving 11 bases unmatched. The CDR3 DNA reads TGTGCCAGTAGTATTACCGGGACAGGGACTATGAAGACCCAGTACTTC. Translation: CASSITGTGTMKTQYF.

The gene calls are TRBV10-2 and TRBJ1-1; weak D call: TRBD1 (5 bases). The V and J ends lost 7 bases and 4 bases respectively, with 13 bases between them. The CDR3 is 13 residues long. Germline loops: CDR1 WSHSY, CDR2 SAAADI. The CDR3 protein is CASNPRQTTEAFF. DNA for the CDR3: TGCGCCAGCAACCCTAGACAGACCACTGAAGCTTTCTTT.

This clone came up once. This chain connects TRBV10-3 to TRBJ2-5, with D possibly TRBD2 on 7 matching bases. The germline V gene encodes CDR1 ENHRY and CDR2 SYGVKD. V was pared by 4 bases and J by 5 bases, with 8 bases between. CDR3 size: 12 residues. CDR3 sequence (DNA): TGTGCCATCAGTGGGGGGGGCGAGACCCAGTACTTC. Translation: CAISGGGETQYF.

The chain uses TRBV23-1 and TRBJ2-3; TRBD1 might be the D (5 bases). TRBV23-1 is an ORF, with its function uncertain. The CDR3 contains 15 residues. Deletions cut 5 bases from V and 1 base from J, with 13 bases between. As DNA, the CDR3 is TGCGCCAGCAGTTGGGGCAAGGGTCGCACAGATACGCAGTATTTT. Translated: CASSWGKGRTDTQYF.